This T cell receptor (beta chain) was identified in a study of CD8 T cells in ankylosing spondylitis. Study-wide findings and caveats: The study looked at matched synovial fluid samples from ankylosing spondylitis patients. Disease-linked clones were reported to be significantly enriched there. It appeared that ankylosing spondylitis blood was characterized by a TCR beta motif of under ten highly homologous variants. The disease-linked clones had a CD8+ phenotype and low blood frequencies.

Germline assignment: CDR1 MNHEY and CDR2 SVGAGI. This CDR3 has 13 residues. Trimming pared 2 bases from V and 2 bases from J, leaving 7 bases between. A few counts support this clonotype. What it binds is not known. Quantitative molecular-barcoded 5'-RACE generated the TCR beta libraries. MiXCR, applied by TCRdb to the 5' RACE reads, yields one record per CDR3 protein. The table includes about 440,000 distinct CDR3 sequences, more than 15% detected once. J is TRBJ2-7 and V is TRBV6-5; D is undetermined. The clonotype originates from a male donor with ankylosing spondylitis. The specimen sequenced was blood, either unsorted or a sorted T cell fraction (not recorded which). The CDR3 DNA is TGTGCCAGCAGTTACCCTATTACCTACGAGCAGTACTTC. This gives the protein CASSYPITYEQYF.